The 25 T cell receptor beta chains below were found in one sample sequenced in a study of blood T cell repertoires in COVID-19. Assay used: immunoSEQ multiplex PCR; TCRdb lists only in-frame clones, some missing. The table shows 210,000 or so clones, with 87% occurring only once. Sequences were obtained from peripheral blood. All receptors derive from a woman aged 18 to 35 who had recovered from COVID-19.

V is TRBV7-2 and J is TRBJ1-2; D perhaps matches TRBD1 (5 bases). The CDR3 has 13 residues. V was shortened by 5 bases and J by 4 bases, with 11 bases between the two germline ends. The germline gives CDR1 SGHTA, CDR2 FQGNSA. The CDR3: CASSHDSLYGYTF. The CDR3 DNA reads as TGTGCCAGCAGCCACGACAGTCTCTATGGCTACACCTTC.

V usage is TRBV19 and J usage is TRBJ2-4, with D possibly being TRBD1 (5 bases). CDR1 LNHDA and CDR2 SQIVND come from the germline V gene (reference sequence). The length of the CDR3 is 14 residues. V was shortened by 1 base and J by 6 bases, with 10 bases between the two germline ends. The CDR3 reads CASSIADTLNIQYF. The CDR3 DNA reads TGTGCCAGTAGTATAGCGGACACCCTAAACATTCAGTACTTC.

This clone was picked up one time. The chain combines TRBV7-9 with TRBJ1-1; D uncertain. V gave up 2 bases and J gave up 0 bases, with 10 bases separating them. This CDR3 comprises 15 residues. In germline, CDR1 is SEHNR, CDR2 FQNEAQ (reference sequence). DNA of the CDR3: TGTGCCAGCAGCTTATCGGTCGACATGAACACTGAAGCTTTCTTT. Its translation: CASSLSVDMNTEAFF.

This chain connects TRBV5-1 to TRBJ2-3; 10 nucleotides align to TRBD2. There are 15 residues in the CDR3. Trimming cost V 4 bases and J 0 bases; bases outside gene matches: 2. In germline, CDR1 is SGHRS, CDR2 YFSETQ. The CDR3: CASSLSGRSTDTQYF. As DNA, the CDR3 is TGCGCCAGCAGCCTTAGCGGGAGGAGCACAGATACGCAGTATTTT.

The chain couples TRBV11-2 to TRBJ1-1; 9 bases line up with TRBD1. This CDR3 is built from 15 residues. With V trimmed by 2 bases and J by 5 bases, 6 bases remained unmatched. CDR1 is SGHAT and CDR2 is FQNNGV in the germline V gene. CDR3 residues: CASSLSVTGGTEAFF. The CDR3 region has the DNA TGTGCCAGCAGCTTATCGGTGACAGGGGGTACTGAAGCTTTCTTT. Filled out from reference TRBV11-2 and TRBJ1-1, the complete variable domain reads EAGVAQSPRYKIIEKRQSVAFWCNPISGHATLYWYQQILGQGPKLLIQFQNNGVVDDSQLPKDRFSAERLKGVDSTLKIQPAKLEDSAVYLCASSLSVTGGTEAFFGQGTRLTVV.

V usage is TRBV12-3 or TRBV12-4 and J usage is TRBJ2-2; no definite D call. The CDR3 has 11 residues. The germline V and J ends were trimmed by 8 bases and 1 base, with 2 bases remaining between them. The CDR3: CASRNTGELFF. For the CDR3, the DNA is TGTGCCAGCCGGAACACCGGGGAGCTGTTTTTT.

This clone was seen a few times. J is TRBJ1-6 and V is TRBV7-8; D is unresolved. In germline, CDR1 is SGHVS, CDR2 FQNEAQ. V lost 5 bases and J lost 9, with 14 bases in between. This CDR3 has 14 amino acids. The CDR3 region is CASSPAEGSSPLHF. The CDR3 bases are TGTGCCAGCAGCCCCGCGGAGGGTAGTTCACCCCTCCACTTT.

This clone was recorded once. The chain uses TRBV19 and TRBJ2-7; 11 bases agree with TRBD1. Germline lookup yields CDR1 LNHDA and CDR2 SQIVND (reference sequence). The junction had 5 bases not matched to a gene; V was cut back by 5 bases and J by 2 bases. This CDR3 contains 15 residues. The CDR3 loop is CASSAAGQGAYEQYF. The CDR3, as DNA: TGTGCCAGTAGTGCAGCGGGACAGGGGGCCTACGAGCAGTACTTC.

The chain joins TRBV9 to TRBJ1-2; D not certain. The CDR3 runs 13 residues. Trimming left V 0 bases short and J 9 bases short, with 12 bases between. Germline CDR1 is SGDLS and CDR2 is YYNGEE. CDR3 sequence (DNA): TGTGCCAGCAGCGTAGAGGGTCGGGGAAGCTACACCTTC. It yields the protein CASSVEGRGSYTF. Full variable domain (rest looked up from reference TRBV9 and TRBJ1-2): DSGVTQTPKHLITATGQRVTLRCSPRSGDLSVYWYQQSLDQGLQFLIQYYNGEERAKGNILERFSAQQFPDLHSELNLSSLELGDSALYFCASSVEGRGSYTFGSGTRLTVV.

The chain is built from TRBV18 and TRBJ2-7, with 8 bases fitting TRBD1. The CDR3 is made up of 16 amino acids. Germline V gene sequence: CDR1 KGHSH, CDR2 LQKENI. After removal of 1 base from V and 1 base from J, the junction contained 6 bases not matched to a gene. Here the CDR3 reads CASSPLRTGQSYEQYF. CDR3 nucleotides: TGTGCCAGCTCACCACTGAGGACAGGGCAATCCTACGAGCAGTACTTC.

V usage is TRBV7-2 and J usage is TRBJ1-1, with D hard to call. V was cut by 5 bases and J by 0 bases, with 10 bases left in between. This CDR3 contains 14 residues. Germline V gives CDR1 SGHTA, CDR2 FQGNSA. The CDR3 DNA reads TGTGCCAGCAGCCCAGCCACAGTGAACACTGAAGCTTTCTTT. Translating it yields CASSPATVNTEAFF.

In this sample, this clone turned up a few times. The chain links TRBV6-5 to TRBJ1-2, with D perhaps TRBD1 (6 bases). Trimming stripped 6 bases from V and 4 bases from J, with 12 bases between. Germline V gene lookup returns CDR1 MNHEY and CDR2 SVGAGI. The CDR3 runs 13 residues. The CDR3 sequence is CASRRTGFYGYTF. CDR3 sequence (DNA): TGTGCCAGCAGACGTACAGGGTTCTATGGCTACACCTTC.

This chain connects TRBV4-3 to TRBJ1-2, with a weak D call TRBD1 (6 bases). Germline CDR1 is LGHNA and CDR2 is YSLEER. Trimming took 1 base from V and 2 from J, leaving 8 bases between them. This CDR3 comprises 14 residues. The CDR3, as DNA: TGCGCCAGCAGCCAAGTTGACAGGAACTATGGCTACACCTTC. This codes for CASSQVDRNYGYTF.

This clone was seen a handful of times. V and J are TRBV7-2 and TRBJ2-7; a weak D match, TRBD2 (6 bases). Trimming cost V 5 bases and J 0 bases, with 17 bases left between them. The CDR3 runs 16 residues. Germline V gene data show CDR1 as SGHTA and CDR2 as FQGNSA. The CDR3 region is CASSPTRAGSSYEQYF. In DNA, the CDR3 is TGTGCCAGCAGCCCAACGAGGGCGGGAAGCTCCTACGAGCAGTACTTC.

The sample holds a few counts of this clone. This chain uses TRBV9 with TRBJ2-7, with 14 bases lining up with TRBD2. Trimming at V came to 3 bases and at J to 0 bases, leaving 2 bases not matched to a gene. The length of the CDR3 is 16 residues. Germline values: CDR1 SGDLS, CDR2 YYNGEE. CDR3 sequence: CASSGGTSGSSYEQYF. The CDR3 nucleotides read TGTGCCAGCAGCGGCGGGACTAGCGGGAGCTCCTACGAGCAGTACTTC.

This rearrangement joins TRBV2 to TRBJ1-1, with D tentatively TRBD1 (6 bases). Per germline, CDR1 SNHLY and CDR2 FYNNEI. CDR3 size: 14 residues. The V end lost 6 bases, the J end lost 2 bases, and 13 bases lay between the germline ends. DNA for the CDR3: TGTGCCAGCAGAGTGGACAGTTATAACACTGAAGCTTTCTTT. Encoded protein: CASRVDSYNTEAFF.

Comment on this clone: One end of the junction fails to match germline, which may point to a read error. J is TRBJ1-2 and V is TRBV2; possible D gene TRBD1, 5 bases. The germline V gene encodes CDR1 SNHLY and CDR2 FYNNEI. CDR3 length equals 12 residues. CDR3 sequence reads: CASKDSLLPHSF. CDR3 nucleotide sequence: TGTGCCAGCAAAGACAGCCTTTTACCTCATTCTTTC.

The chain joins TRBV25-1 to TRBJ1-1, with D possibly being TRBD1 (5 bases). The CDR3 length is 14 residues. CDR1 and CDR2 from the germline V gene are MGHDK and SYGVNS. Trimming stripped 8 bases from V and 5 bases from J, with 18 bases between. This CDR3 reads CASSALTGGTEAFF. The CDR3 DNA sequence: TGTGCCAGCTCAGCGCTGACCGGGGGGACTGAAGCTTTCTTT.

J is TRBJ2-2 and V is TRBV6-5; D ambiguous. V lost 6 bases and J lost 6, with 8 bases in between. Germline-derived CDR1 and CDR2 are MNHEY and SVGAGI. The length of the CDR3 is 12 residues. CDR3: CASSPASGELFF. The CDR3 coding sequence is TGTGCCAGCAGCCCAGCGTCCGGGGAGCTGTTTTTT.

This clone came up a few times. This chain uses TRBV15 with TRBJ2-7; unclear D gene. CDR3 length: 15 amino acids. The germline V gene has CDR1 LNHNV and CDR2 YYDKDF (reference sequence). Deletions cut 1 base from V and 0 bases from J, with 10 bases between. CDR3 residues: CATSRVAATSYEQYF. CDR3 coding DNA: TGTGCCACCAGCAGAGTGGCGGCCACCTCCTACGAGCAGTACTTC.

V usage is TRBV6-5 and J usage is TRBJ1-3; D may be TRBD1 (5 bases). V lost 5 bases, J lost 0 bases, and 8 bases lay in between. Germline-derived CDR1 and CDR2 are MNHEY and SVGAGI. This CDR3 region has 14 residues. The DNA of the CDR3 is TGTGCCAGCAGTACAGGTCTCTCTGGAAACACCATATATTTT. This encodes CASSTGLSGNTIYF.

The rearrangement joins TRBV6-2 or TRBV6-3 to TRBJ2-7; the match to TRBD2 covers 7 bases. The CDR3 spans 16 residues. CDR1 MNHEY and CDR2 SVGEGT come from the germline V gene. Unmatched junction bases numbered 7, after V lost 0 bases and J lost 2 bases. Written as DNA, the CDR3 is TGTGCCAGCAGTTACTCCCCGGGGGGAGGACCCTACGAGCAGTACTTC. Its translation is CASSYSPGGGPYEQYF.

J is TRBJ2-1 and V is TRBV7-4; D gene uncertain. This CDR3 contains 15 residues. From germline, CDR1 is SGHVT and CDR2 SQSDAQ. Trimming shortened V by 2 bases and J by 6 bases, and 14 bases separated the two germline ends. CDR3 in DNA: TGTGCCAGCAGCTTAAGGCAGGCGCCCGCCAATGAGCAGTTCTTC. This translates into CASSLRQAPANEQFF.

V and J are TRBV5-6 and TRBJ2-1; the D gene is possibly TRBD1 (6 bases). Germline V lookup: CDR1 SGHDT, CDR2 YYEEEE. Trimming left V 4 bases short and J 9 bases short, with 11 bases between. This CDR3 comprises 12 residues. The CDR3 nucleotides are TGTGCCAGCAGCGCCGGACAGTCTGAGCAGTTCTTC. This translates into CASSAGQSEQFF.

V and J are TRBV7-3 and TRBJ2-1; no clear D. This CDR3 has 13 amino acids. CDR1 and CDR2 from the germline V gene are SGHTA and FQGTGA. Trimming cost V 3 bases and J 9 bases, with 12 bases left between them. Written as DNA, the CDR3 is TGTGCCAGCAGCTTTCCCCCAAAGAGTGAGCAGTTCTTC. This encodes CASSFPPKSEQFF. Full variable domain (outside the CDR3, taken from reference TRBV7-3 and TRBJ2-1): GAGVSQTPSNKVTEKGKYVELRCDPISGHTALYWYRQSLGQGPEFLIYFQGTGAADDSGLPNDRFFAVRPEGSVSTLKIQRTERGDSAVYLCASSFPPKSEQFFGPGTRLTVL.